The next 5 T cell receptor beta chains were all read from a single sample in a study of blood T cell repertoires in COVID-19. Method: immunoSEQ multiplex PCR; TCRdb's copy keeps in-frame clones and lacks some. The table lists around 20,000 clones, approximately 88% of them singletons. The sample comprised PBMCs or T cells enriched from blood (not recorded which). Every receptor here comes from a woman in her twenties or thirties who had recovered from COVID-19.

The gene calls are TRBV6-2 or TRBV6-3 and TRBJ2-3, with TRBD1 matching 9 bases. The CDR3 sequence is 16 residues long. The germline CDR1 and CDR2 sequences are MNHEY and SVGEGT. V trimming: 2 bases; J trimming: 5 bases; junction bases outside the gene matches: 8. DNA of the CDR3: TGTGCCAGCAGTTACCCCCCAGGGACAGGGAAAGATACGCAGTATTTT. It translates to CASSYPPGTGKDTQYF.

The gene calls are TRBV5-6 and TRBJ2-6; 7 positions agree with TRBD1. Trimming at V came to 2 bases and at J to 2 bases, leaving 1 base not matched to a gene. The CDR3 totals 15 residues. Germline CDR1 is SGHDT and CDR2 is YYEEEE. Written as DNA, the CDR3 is TGTGCCAGCAGCTTAGACAGGGCTGGGGCCAACGTCCTGACTTTC. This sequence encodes CASSLDRAGANVLTF.

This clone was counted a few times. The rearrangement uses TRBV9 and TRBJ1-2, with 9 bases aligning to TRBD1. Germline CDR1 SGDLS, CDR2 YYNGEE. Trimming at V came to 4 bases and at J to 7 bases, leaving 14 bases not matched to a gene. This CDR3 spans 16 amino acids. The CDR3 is CASSPHMGQGSGGYTF. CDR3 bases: TGTGCCAGCAGCCCTCATATGGGACAGGGATCTGGTGGCTACACCTTC.

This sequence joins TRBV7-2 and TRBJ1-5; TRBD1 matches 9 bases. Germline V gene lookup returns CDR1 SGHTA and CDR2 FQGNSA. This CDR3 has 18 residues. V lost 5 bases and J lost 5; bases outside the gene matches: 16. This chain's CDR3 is CASSVSPGAGQGDQPQHF. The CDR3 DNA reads TGTGCCAGCAGCGTTAGTCCTGGGGCGGGACAGGGAGATCAGCCCCAGCATTTT.

The CDR3 region is CAINGQGTSPLHF. The CDR3 DNA reads TGTGCCATCAATGGGCAGGGCACTTCACCCCTCCACTTT. V and J are TRBV10-3 and TRBJ1-6, with D possibly being TRBD1 (5 bases). Trimming cost V 7 bases and J 9 bases, with 13 bases left between them. Germline CDR1 and CDR2: ENHRY and SYGVKD. CDR3 length: 13 residues.